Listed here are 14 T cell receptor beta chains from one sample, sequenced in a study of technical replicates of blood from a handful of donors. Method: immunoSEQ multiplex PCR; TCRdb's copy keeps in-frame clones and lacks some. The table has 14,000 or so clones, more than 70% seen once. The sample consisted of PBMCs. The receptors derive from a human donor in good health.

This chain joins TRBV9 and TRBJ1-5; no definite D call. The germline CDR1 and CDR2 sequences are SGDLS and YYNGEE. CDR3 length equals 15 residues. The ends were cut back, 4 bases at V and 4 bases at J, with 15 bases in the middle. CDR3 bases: TGTGCCAGCAGCCCCAGCCCGGGTTATAATCAGCCCCAGCATTTT. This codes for CASSPSPGYNQPQHF.

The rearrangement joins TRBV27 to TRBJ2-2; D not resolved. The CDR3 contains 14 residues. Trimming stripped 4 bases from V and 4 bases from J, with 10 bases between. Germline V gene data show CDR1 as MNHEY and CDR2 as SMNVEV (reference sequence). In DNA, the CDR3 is TGTGCCAGCAGTTCCCGGAGTGGCACCGGGGAGCTGTTTTTT. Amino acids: CASSSRSGTGELFF.

The CDR3 here is CASSLWGGGEGDYGYTF. DNA for the CDR3: TGTGCCAGCAGTTTATGGGGCGGCGGTGAAGGGGATTATGGCTACACCTTC. This chain connects TRBV28 to TRBJ1-2, with D perhaps TRBD1 (5 bases). Per the germline V gene, CDR1 is MDHEN and CDR2 is SYDVKM. Trimming took 0 bases from V and 5 from J, leaving 19 bases between them. The CDR3 has 17 amino acids.

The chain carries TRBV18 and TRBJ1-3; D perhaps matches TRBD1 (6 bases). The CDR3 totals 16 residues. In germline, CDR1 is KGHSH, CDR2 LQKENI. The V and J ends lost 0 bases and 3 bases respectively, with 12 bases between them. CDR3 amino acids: CASSPPRQELGNTIYF. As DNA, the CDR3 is TGTGCCAGCTCACCACCTAGACAGGAACTTGGAAACACCATATATTTT.

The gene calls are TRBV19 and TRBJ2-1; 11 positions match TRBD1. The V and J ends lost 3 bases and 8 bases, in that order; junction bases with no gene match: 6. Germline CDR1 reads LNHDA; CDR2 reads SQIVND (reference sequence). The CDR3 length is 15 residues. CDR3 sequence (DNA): TGTGCCAGTAGTATTCTAGGACAGGGGGCCGATGAGCAGTTCTTC. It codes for CASSILGQGADEQFF.

CDR3 loop: CASSIRGGLGNQPQHF. CDR3 DNA: TGTGCCAGTAGTATACGGGGAGGGCTAGGCAATCAGCCCCAGCATTTT. This chain joins TRBV19 and TRBJ1-5, with D unresolved. Per germline, CDR1 LNHDA and CDR2 SQIVND (reference sequence). The CDR3 is made up of 16 amino acids. V lost 2 bases, J lost 2 bases, and 13 bases lay in between.

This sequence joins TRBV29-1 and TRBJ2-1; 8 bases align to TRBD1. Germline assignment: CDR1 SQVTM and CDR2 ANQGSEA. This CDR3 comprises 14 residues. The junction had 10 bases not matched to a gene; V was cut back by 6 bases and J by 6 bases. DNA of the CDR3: TGCAGCGTAGTGACAGGGGCCCGGGGCAATGAGCAGTTCTTC. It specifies CSVVTGARGNEQFF.

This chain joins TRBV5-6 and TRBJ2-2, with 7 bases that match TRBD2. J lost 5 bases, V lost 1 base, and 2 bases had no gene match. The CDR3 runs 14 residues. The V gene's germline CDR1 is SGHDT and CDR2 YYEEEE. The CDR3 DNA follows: TGTGCCAGCAGCTTGACCGGGGGGACCGGGGAGCTGTTTTTT. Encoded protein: CASSLTGGTGELFF.

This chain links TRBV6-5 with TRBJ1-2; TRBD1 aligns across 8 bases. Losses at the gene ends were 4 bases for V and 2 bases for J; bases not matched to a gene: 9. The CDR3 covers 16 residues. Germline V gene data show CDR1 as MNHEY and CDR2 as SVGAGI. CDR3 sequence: CASSSALRGRNYGYTF. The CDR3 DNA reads TGTGCCAGCAGTTCCGCTCTCAGGGGGCGCAACTATGGCTACACCTTC.

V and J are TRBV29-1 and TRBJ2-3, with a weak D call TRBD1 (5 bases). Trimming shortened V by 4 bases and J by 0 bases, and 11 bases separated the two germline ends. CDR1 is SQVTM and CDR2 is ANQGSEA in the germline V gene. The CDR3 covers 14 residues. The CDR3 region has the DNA TGCAGCGTTGGGCAGGGATCTAGCACAGATACGCAGTATTTT. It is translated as CSVGQGSSTDTQYF.

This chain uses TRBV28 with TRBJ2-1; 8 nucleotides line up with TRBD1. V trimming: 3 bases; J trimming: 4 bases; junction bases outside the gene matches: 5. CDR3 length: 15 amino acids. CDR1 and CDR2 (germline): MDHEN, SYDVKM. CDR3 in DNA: TGTGCCAGCAGTTTGGCGGACAGGGCTTACAATGAGCAGTTCTTC. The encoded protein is CASSLADRAYNEQFF. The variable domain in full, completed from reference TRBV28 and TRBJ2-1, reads DVKVTQSSRYLVKRTGEKVFLECVQDMDHENMFWYRQDPGLGLRLIYFSYDVKMKEKGDIPEGYSVSREKKERFSLILESASTNQTSMYLCASSLADRAYNEQFFGPGTRLTVL.

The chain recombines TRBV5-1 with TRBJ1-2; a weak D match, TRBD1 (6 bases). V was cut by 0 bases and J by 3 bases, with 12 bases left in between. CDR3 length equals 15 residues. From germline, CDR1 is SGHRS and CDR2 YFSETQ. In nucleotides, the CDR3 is TGCGCCAGCAGCTTGGACGAATGGACAGACTATGGCTACACCTTC. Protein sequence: CASSLDEWTDYGYTF.

The CDR3, as DNA: TGTGCCAGTAGTATAGGACAGTCCACTGAAGCTTTCTTT. Amino acids: CASSIGQSTEAFF. This chain links TRBV19 with TRBJ1-1; maybe TRBD1 (5 bases). Germline V gene sequence: CDR1 LNHDA, CDR2 SQIVND (reference sequence). The CDR3 contains 13 residues. V was pared by 1 base and J by 4 bases, with 7 bases between.

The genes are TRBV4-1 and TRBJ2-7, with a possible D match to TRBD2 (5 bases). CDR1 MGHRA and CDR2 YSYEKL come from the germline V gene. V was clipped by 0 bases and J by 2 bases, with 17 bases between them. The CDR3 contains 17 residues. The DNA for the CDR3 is TGCGCCAGCAGCCAAGACGGGGTAAGGGCAGATCCCTACGAGCAGTACTTC. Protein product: CASSQDGVRADPYEQYF.